This section outlines one TCR beta chain sequence together with its context. Its target is not known. This CDR3 has 14 amino acids. Germline CDR1 MRHNA, CDR2 SNTAGT. Deletions cut 2 bases from V and 2 bases from J, with 9 bases between. The sampling schedule covered blood at baseline, cycle 4 day 1, and cycle 7 day 1. Sequencing was performed with immunoSEQ multiplex PCR; in TCRdb, only in-frame clones are kept and a portion is missing. Here the sample spans approximately 66,000 clones, approximately 86% being singletons. The record originates from a study of OX40 agonist ivuxolimab in advanced cancers. Study-level results: Both CD4+ and CD8+ T cell populations in blood had undergone clonal expansion by week 6 at 0.1 to 3.0 mg/kg. Normalized T-cell clonal expansion was also low in some nonresponders.

The rearrangement joins TRBV6-4 to TRBJ2-5; possibly TRBD2 for D (6 bases). This receptor was identified in an adult with an advanced solid tumor such as melanoma, head and neck, liver or kidney cancer. The sequencing here drew on CD4+ or CD8+ T cells sorted from blood, taken in a trial of the OX40 agonist ivuxolimab. The CDR3 protein is CASSDRREQETQYF. Here the CDR3 DNA reads TGTGCCAGCAGTGACAGGAGGGAGCAAGAGACCCAGTACTTC.